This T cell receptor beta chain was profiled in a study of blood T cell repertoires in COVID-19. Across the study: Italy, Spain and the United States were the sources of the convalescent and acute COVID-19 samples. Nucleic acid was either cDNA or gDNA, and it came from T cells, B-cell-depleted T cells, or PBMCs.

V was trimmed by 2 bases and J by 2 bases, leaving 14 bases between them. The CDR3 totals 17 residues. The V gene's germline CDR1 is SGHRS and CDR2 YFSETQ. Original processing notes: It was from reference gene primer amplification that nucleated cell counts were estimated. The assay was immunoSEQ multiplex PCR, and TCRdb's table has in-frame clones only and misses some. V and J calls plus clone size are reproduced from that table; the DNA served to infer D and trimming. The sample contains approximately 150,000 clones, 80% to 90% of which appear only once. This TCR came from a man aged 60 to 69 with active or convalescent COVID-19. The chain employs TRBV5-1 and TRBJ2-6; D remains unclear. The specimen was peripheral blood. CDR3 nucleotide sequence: TGCGCCAGCAGCTTCCGTGATCGGTCCGCTGGGGCCAACGTCCTGACTTTC. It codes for CASSFRDRSAGANVLTF.